A single sample is the source of the 2 T cell receptor beta chains below, sequenced in a study of CD8 T cells in ankylosing spondylitis. Study-wide points: A TCR beta motif of under 10 highly homologous variants appeared characteristic of ankylosing spondylitis blood.

Each CDR3 protein is one row after TCRdb ran MiXCR on the 5' RACE reads. The data contain roughly 350,000 distinct CDR3 sequences, less than 9.5% of them singletons. No antigen has been identified for these receptors. The specimen was blood, either unsorted or a sorted T cell fraction (not recorded which). All receptors derive from a male donor with ankylosing spondylitis.

The J gene is TRBJ1-5, the V gene TRBV15; D call uncertain. Germline CDR1 LNHNV, CDR2 YYDKDF (reference sequence). V lost 1 base and J 0 bases, leaving 10 bases between the germline ends. The CDR3 has 16 residues. In DNA form, the CDR3 reads TGTGCCACCAGCAGAGGTTCACGGTATAGCAATCAGCCCCAGCATTTT. Translation gives CATSRGSRYSNQPQHF.

This clonotype was found many times. The genes are TRBV29-1 and TRBJ2-2; the D gene is possibly TRBD1 (5 bases). V lost 6 bases, J lost 4 bases, and 12 bases lay in between. Looked up from germline, CDR1 is SQVTM and CDR2 is ANQGSEA. The CDR3 consists of 13 residues. CDR3 region: CSVTRQSTGELFF. CDR3 sequence (DNA): TGCAGCGTCACCAGACAGAGCACCGGGGAGCTGTTTTTT.